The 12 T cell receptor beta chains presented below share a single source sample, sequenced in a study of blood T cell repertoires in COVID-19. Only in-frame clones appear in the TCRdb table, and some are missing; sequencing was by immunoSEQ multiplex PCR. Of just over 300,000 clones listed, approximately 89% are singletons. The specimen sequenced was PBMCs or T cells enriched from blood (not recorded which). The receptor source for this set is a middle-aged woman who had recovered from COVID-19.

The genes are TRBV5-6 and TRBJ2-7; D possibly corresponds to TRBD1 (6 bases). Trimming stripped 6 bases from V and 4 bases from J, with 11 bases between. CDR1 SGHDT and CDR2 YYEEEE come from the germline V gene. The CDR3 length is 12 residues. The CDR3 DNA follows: TGTGCCAGCACCACGGACAGTTACGAGCAGTACTTC. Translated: CASTTDSYEQYF.

CDR3 residues: CASSLGTGGYYGYTF. The CDR3 nucleotides are TGTGCCAGCAGCTTAGGCACAGGGGGCTACTATGGCTACACCTTC. This chain joins TRBV7-6 and TRBJ1-2; TRBD1 aligns across 9 bases. The CDR3 runs 15 residues. The V and J ends lost 1 base and 3 bases, in that order; junction bases with no gene match: 3. Germline V gene data show CDR1 as SGHVS and CDR2 as FNYEAQ.

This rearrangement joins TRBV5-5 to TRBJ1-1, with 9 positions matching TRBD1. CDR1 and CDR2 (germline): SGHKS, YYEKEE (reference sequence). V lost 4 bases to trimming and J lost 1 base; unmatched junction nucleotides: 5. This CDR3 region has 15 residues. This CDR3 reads CASSAGQGRNTEAFF. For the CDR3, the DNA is TGTGCCAGCAGCGCGGGACAGGGAAGGAACACTGAAGCTTTCTTT.

This chain's CDR3 is CASSVYGTAGYTF. CDR3 sequence (DNA): TGTGCCAGCAGTGTTTACGGGACAGCTGGCTACACCTTC. The J gene is TRBJ1-2, the V gene TRBV25-1; 7 bases are shared with TRBD1. The J segment lost 7 bases and the V segment lost 4 bases, leaving 6 bases of the junction unmatched. This CDR3 is 13 amino acids long. Germline assignment: CDR1 MGHDK and CDR2 SYGVNS.

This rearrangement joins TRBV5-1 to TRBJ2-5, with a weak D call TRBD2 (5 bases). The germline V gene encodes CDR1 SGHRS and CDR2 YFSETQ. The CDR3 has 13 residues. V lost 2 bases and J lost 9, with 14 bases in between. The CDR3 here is CASSFGRGDAQYF. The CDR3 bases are TGCGCCAGCAGCTTCGGTCGGGGTGACGCCCAGTACTTC.

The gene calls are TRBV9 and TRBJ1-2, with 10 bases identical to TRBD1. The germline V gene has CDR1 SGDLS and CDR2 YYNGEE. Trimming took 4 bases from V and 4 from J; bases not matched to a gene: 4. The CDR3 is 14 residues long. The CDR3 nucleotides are TGTGCCAGCAGCAGACAGGGGGCAGGCTATGGCTACACCTTC. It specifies CASSRQGAGYGYTF.

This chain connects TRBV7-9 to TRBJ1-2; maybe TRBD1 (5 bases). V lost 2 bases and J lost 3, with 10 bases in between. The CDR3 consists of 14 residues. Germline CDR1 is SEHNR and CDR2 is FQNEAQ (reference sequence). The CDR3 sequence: CASSLPGTDYGYTF. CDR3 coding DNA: TGTGCCAGCAGCTTACCAGGGACTGACTATGGCTACACCTTC.

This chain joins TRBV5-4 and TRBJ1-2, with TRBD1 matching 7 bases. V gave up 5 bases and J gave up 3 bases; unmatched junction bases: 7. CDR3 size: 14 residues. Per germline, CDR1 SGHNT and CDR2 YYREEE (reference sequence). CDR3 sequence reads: CASRPDRIDYGYTF. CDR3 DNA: TGTGCCAGCAGACCGGACAGGATTGACTATGGCTACACCTTC.

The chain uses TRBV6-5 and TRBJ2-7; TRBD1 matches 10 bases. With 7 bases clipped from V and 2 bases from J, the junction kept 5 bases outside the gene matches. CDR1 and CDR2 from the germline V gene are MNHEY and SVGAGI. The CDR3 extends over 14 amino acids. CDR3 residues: CASTLGQGAYEQYF. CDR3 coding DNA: TGTGCCAGCACCCTTGGACAGGGGGCCTACGAGCAGTACTTC.

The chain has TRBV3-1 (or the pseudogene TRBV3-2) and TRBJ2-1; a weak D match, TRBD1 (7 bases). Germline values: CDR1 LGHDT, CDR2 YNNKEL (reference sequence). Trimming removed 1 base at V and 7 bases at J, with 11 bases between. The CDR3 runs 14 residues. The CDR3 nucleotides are TGTGCCAGCAGCCAAGTGGCAGGGGGGAATGAGCAGTTCTTC. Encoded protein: CASSQVAGGNEQFF.

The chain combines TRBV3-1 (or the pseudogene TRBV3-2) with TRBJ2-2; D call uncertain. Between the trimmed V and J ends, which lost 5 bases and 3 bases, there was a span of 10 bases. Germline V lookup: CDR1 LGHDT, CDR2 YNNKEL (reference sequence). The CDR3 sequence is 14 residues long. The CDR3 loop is CASSLSVDTGELFF. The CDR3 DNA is TGTGCCAGCAGCTTATCGGTAGACACCGGGGAGCTGTTTTTT.

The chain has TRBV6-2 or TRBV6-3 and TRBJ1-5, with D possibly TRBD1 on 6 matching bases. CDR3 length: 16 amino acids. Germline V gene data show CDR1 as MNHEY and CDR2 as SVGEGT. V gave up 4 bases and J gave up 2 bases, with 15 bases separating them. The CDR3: CASSFEPQGGNQPQHF. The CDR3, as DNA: TGTGCCAGCAGTTTCGAACCACAGGGTGGCAATCAGCCCCAGCATTTT.